One sample yielded the 15 T cell receptor beta chains listed below, sequenced in a study of T cell responses to AZD1222 COVID-19 vaccine. Repertoires were generated with immunoSEQ multiplex PCR, while TCRdb's copy carries only in-frame clones and drops some. The profile shows about 35,000 clones, approximately 86% of them singletons. Specimen: peripheral blood, collected on day 0 of AZD1222 vaccination. The receptors were gathered from an adult in good health.

V and J are TRBV28 and TRBJ1-5; no clear D. The CDR3 is made up of 14 amino acids. V gave up 4 bases and J gave up 2 bases, with 9 bases separating them. Germline CDR1 reads MDHEN; CDR2 reads SYDVKM. The CDR3 coding sequence is TGTGCCAGCAGTTCCCGAAGGGGCAATCAGCCCCAGCATTTT. It specifies CASSSRRGNQPQHF.

The chain has TRBV9 and TRBJ2-2; 9 positions agree with TRBD2. V gave up 4 bases and J gave up 6 bases; unmatched junction bases: 13. This CDR3 region has 17 residues. Germline V lookup: CDR1 SGDLS, CDR2 YYNGEE. CDR3 bases: TGTGCCAGCAGCCCTTACACGGGGCGGGAGGGTGCCGGGGAGCTGTTTTTT. Its protein is CASSPYTGREGAGELFF. Full variable domain (outside the CDR3, taken from reference TRBV9 and TRBJ2-2): DSGVTQTPKHLITATGQRVTLRCSPRSGDLSVYWYQQSLDQGLQFLIQYYNGEERAKGNILERFSAQQFPDLHSELNLSSLELGDSALYFCASSPYTGREGAGELFFGEGSRLTVL.

The chain has TRBV9 and TRBJ2-5; 10 bases map to TRBD2. Losses at the gene ends were 0 bases for V and 1 base for J; bases not matched to a gene: 3. Germline CDR1 reads SGDLS; CDR2 reads YYNGEE. The CDR3 covers 16 residues. Here the CDR3 reads CASSVGLAGAQETQYF. The CDR3 DNA sequence: TGTGCCAGCAGCGTAGGGCTAGCGGGAGCCCAAGAGACCCAGTACTTC.

The gene calls are TRBV28 and TRBJ1-5; D possibly corresponds to TRBD1 (6 bases). CDR1 and CDR2 from the germline V gene are MDHEN and SYDVKM. Trimming pared 5 bases from V and 4 bases from J, leaving 6 bases between. The CDR3 consists of 12 residues. CDR3 residues: CASSQGNQPQHF. DNA for the CDR3: TGTGCCAGCAGTCAGGGGAATCAGCCCCAGCATTTT.

In its sample, this clone was seen a few times. V usage is TRBV12-3 or TRBV12-4 and J usage is TRBJ1-1; D remains unclear. CDR3 length: 13 amino acids. V lost 6 bases, J lost 1 base, and 9 bases lay in between. DNA of the CDR3: TGTGCCAGCAGCCCGGGTAGGAACACTGAAGCTTTCTTT. Its protein product is CASSPGRNTEAFF.

The chain recombines TRBV7-2 with TRBJ2-7, with 10 bases matching TRBD2. Trimming cost V 5 bases and J 3 bases; bases outside gene matches: 10. The CDR3 consists of 16 residues. CDR1 is SGHTA and CDR2 is FQGNSA in the germline V gene. CDR3 amino acids: CASSPPGTSAIYEQYF. The CDR3 DNA reads as TGTGCCAGCAGCCCCCCCGGGACTAGCGCAATCTACGAGCAGTACTTC.

This chain joins TRBV2 and TRBJ1-2, with 9 nucleotides matching TRBD1. J lost 8 bases, V lost 6 bases, and 25 bases had no gene match. Per the germline V gene, CDR1 is SNHLY and CDR2 is FYNNEI. This CDR3 is built from 19 residues. The CDR3 DNA follows: TGTGCCAGCAGGAAGGGCCTGATCCCTCCCGGGACAGGGACTCAGGGCTACACCTTC. Amino acid sequence: CASRKGLIPPGTGTQGYTF.

The chain joins TRBV5-8 to TRBJ2-2; D could derive from TRBD1 or TRBD2 (5 bases each). The CDR3 totals 14 residues. The germline gives CDR1 SGHTS, CDR2 YDEGEE. V lost 2 bases and J 6 bases, leaving 11 bases between the germline ends. CDR3 DNA sequence: TGTGCCAGCAGCTTCGGGACGTTGGCCGGGGAGCTGTTTTTT. This translates into CASSFGTLAGELFF.

DNA for the CDR3: TGTGCCAGCAGTGAGTTACTAGCGGGAGGGGCCACCGGGGAGCTGTTTTTT. Its translation: CASSELLAGGATGELFF. The chain recombines TRBV6-1 with TRBJ2-2; 13 bases align to TRBD2. The junction had 5 bases not matched to a gene; V was cut back by 3 bases and J by 4 bases. Per the germline V gene, CDR1 is MNHNS and CDR2 is SASEGT. The CDR3 has 17 residues.

In nucleotides, the CDR3 is TGCGCCAGCAGCGAAACAGGTCGCACAGATACGCAGTATTTT. This sequence encodes CASSETGRTDTQYF. The chain carries TRBV5-1 and TRBJ2-3; maybe TRBD1 (5 bases). This CDR3 contains 14 residues. From germline, CDR1 is SGHRS and CDR2 YFSETQ. The germline V and J ends were trimmed by 4 bases and 1 base, with 10 bases remaining between them.

This chain joins TRBV5-4 and TRBJ2-5, with D possibly being TRBD2 (6 bases). There are 14 residues in the CDR3. V was pared by 4 bases and J by 2 bases, with 12 bases between. Germline assignment: CDR1 SGHNT and CDR2 YYREEE (reference sequence). The CDR3 spells CASSLDYQQETQYF. CDR3 DNA sequence: TGTGCCAGCAGCCTGGACTATCAACAAGAGACCCAGTACTTC.

The rearrangement joins TRBV30 to TRBJ1-6; perhaps TRBD1 as D (5 bases). There are 15 residues in the CDR3. Germline CDR1 and CDR2: GTSNPN and SVGIG (reference sequence). V was trimmed by 3 bases and J by 1 base, leaving 10 bases between them. For the CDR3, the DNA is TGTGCCTGGAGCCTAGGGGCATCCTATAATTCACCCCTCCACTTT. As protein: CAWSLGASYNSPLHF.

The gene calls are TRBV7-3 and TRBJ2-5, with D perhaps matching TRBD1 (6 bases). V lost 2 bases and J lost 5, with 15 bases in between. Per the germline V gene, CDR1 is SGHTA and CDR2 is FQGTGA. The CDR3 spans 15 residues. In DNA, the CDR3 is TGTGCCAGCAGCTTAGTGGCCAGGGGCGGTGAGACCCAGTACTTC. It yields the protein CASSLVARGGETQYF.

J is TRBJ2-2 and V is TRBV11-2; the match to TRBD2 covers 15 bases. The germline gives CDR1 SGHAT, CDR2 FQNNGV. V gave up 4 bases and J gave up 5 bases; unmatched junction bases: 8. This CDR3 is built from 18 residues. The DNA of the CDR3 is TGTGCCAGCAGCTCCCCGGGACTAGCGGGGGGACTGACCGGGGAGCTGTTTTTT. It translates to CASSSPGLAGGLTGELFF.

CDR3 in amino acids: CASSSHRGPTNEKLFF. CDR3 sequence (DNA): TGTGCCAGCAGTAGCCACAGGGGGCCCACTAATGAAAAACTGTTTTTT. This sequence joins TRBV28 and TRBJ1-4; 9 nucleotides agree with TRBD1. Germline loops: CDR1 MDHEN, CDR2 SYDVKM. This CDR3 comprises 16 residues. Trimming cost V 5 bases and J 2 bases; bases outside gene matches: 6.